This T cell receptor (beta chain) was captured by sequencing in a study of cytomegalovirus exposure and HLA in healthy donors. The overall study: Both the approximately 120 validation repertoires and the 666 first-cohort repertoires used the same platform, as reported by a later analysis. General study results and limits: Across donors, most TCRs were seen rarely, yet some public ones were widespread. Investigators reported approximately 150 TCR beta chains as tied to cytomegalovirus.

The assay was immunoSEQ multiplex PCR, and TCRdb's table has in-frame clones only and misses some. The sample shows about 240,000 clones, about 90% of them seen only once. The CDR3 has 15 amino acids. CDR1 and CDR2 (germline): SEHNR, FQNEAQ (reference sequence). Trimming removed 1 base from V and 9 bases from J; junction bases left unmatched: 9. On this clone itself: As yet, its antigen is unknown.

The material sequenced was PBMCs. This clonotype was obtained from a woman aged 25-40 years in good health and CMV-seropositive. The V gene is TRBV7-9, the J gene TRBJ2-5; the match to TRBD2 covers 9 bases. The CDR3 spells CASSLGGGRASSQYF. In DNA form, the CDR3 reads TGTGCCAGCAGCTTAGGTGGCGGGAGGGCCTCCTCCCAGTACTTC.